Listed here are 13 T cell receptor beta chains from one sample, sequenced in a study of cytomegalovirus exposure and HLA in healthy donors. Primers included in the PCR were 60 Vbeta and 13 Jbeta primers. The assay was immunoSEQ multiplex PCR, and TCRdb's table has in-frame clones only and misses some. The table includes just over 200,000 clones, roughly three quarters detected once. Sequencing was carried out using PBMCs. The receptors shown here come from a man in his fifties in good health and CMV-seronegative.

The chain is built from TRBV11-2 and TRBJ2-7; 8 bases line up with TRBD2. CDR3 length: 14 residues. V lost 1 base, J lost 5 bases, and 4 bases stayed unmatched. Germline V CDR1 and CDR2: SGHAT, FQNNGV. The CDR3 sequence: CASSLGAGVDEQYF. CDR3 sequence (DNA): TGTGCCAGCAGCTTAGGAGCGGGAGTCGACGAGCAGTACTTC.

This clone was observed a few times. The chain combines TRBV29-1 with TRBJ1-1; 8 bases are a match to TRBD1. Germline V CDR1 and CDR2: SQVTM, ANQGSEA. V was pared by 6 bases and J by 2 bases, with 8 bases of the junction left unmatched. The CDR3 length is 14 residues. The CDR3 spells CSVDRQGTNTEAFF. CDR3 coding DNA: TGCAGCGTAGACAGACAGGGGACAAACACTGAAGCTTTCTTT.

V gene TRBV5-4 combines with J gene TRBJ1-2, with D tentatively TRBD1 (5 bases). The CDR3 is 16 amino acids. Germline V gene sequence: CDR1 SGHNT, CDR2 YYREEE (reference sequence). The ends were cut back, 3 bases at V and 8 bases at J, with 23 bases in the middle. CDR3: CASSSVSTGPIGGYTF. In DNA, the CDR3 is TGTGCCAGCAGCTCCGTGAGTACAGGCCCCATCGGGGGCTACACCTTC.

This clone appeared a few times. The chain uses TRBV19 and TRBJ2-1; 10 positions match TRBD2. With V trimmed by 7 bases and J by 0 bases, 9 bases remained unmatched. The CDR3 has 17 residues. Germline-derived CDR1 and CDR2 are LNHDA and SQIVND (reference sequence). The CDR3 region is CASTRTSGQSSYNEQFF. The CDR3 region has the DNA TGTGCCAGTACCCGGACTAGCGGCCAAAGCTCCTACAATGAGCAGTTCTTC.

This chain joins TRBV6-6 and TRBJ2-2, with 7 bases identical to TRBD2. Germline V gene data show CDR1 as MNHNY and CDR2 as SVGAGI (reference sequence). This CDR3 spans 14 amino acids. Trimming removed 6 bases from V and 3 bases from J; junction bases left unmatched: 4. CDR3 in DNA: TGTGCCAGCAGGGGGAGGGCCCACACCGGGGAGCTGTTTTTT. Translated, it gives CASRGRAHTGELFF.

This chain uses TRBV7-9 with TRBJ1-4; possibly TRBD1 for D (5 bases). CDR3 length equals 14 residues. The germline gives CDR1 SEHNR, CDR2 FQNEAQ (reference sequence). V lost 5 bases, J lost 6 bases, and 13 bases lay in between. Here the CDR3 DNA reads TGTGCCAGCAGCGCCGAGCGGGGGGATGAAAAACTGTTTTTT. The encoded protein is CASSAERGDEKLFF.

The CDR3 DNA reads TGTGCCAGCAGCGTAGACGCGGGACAGACTGGAACTGAAGCTTTCTTT. Translating gives CASSVDAGQTGTEAFF. V is TRBV9 and J is TRBJ1-1, with 7 positions matching TRBD1. CDR3 length: 16 residues. CDR1 and CDR2 (germline): SGDLS, YYNGEE. Unmatched junction bases numbered 10, after V lost 0 bases and J lost 5 bases.

J is TRBJ2-5 and V is TRBV19; the match to TRBD2 covers 13 bases. Germline values: CDR1 LNHDA, CDR2 SQIVND (reference sequence). Trimming at V came to 6 bases and at J to 4 bases, leaving 11 bases not matched to a gene. The CDR3 loop spans 17 amino acids. CDR3 bases: TGTGCCAGTAGCTACGGACTAGCGGGAGAGGTAGGAGAGACCCAGTACTTC. This gives the protein CASSYGLAGEVGETQYF.

The V gene is TRBV4-1, the J gene TRBJ2-7; tentative D call: TRBD1 (5 bases). The CDR3 has 14 amino acids. CDR1 is MGHRA and CDR2 is YSYEKL in the germline V gene. V was clipped by 1 base and J by 4 bases, with 11 bases between them. The CDR3 sequence is CASSQVEGVYEQYF. CDR3 sequence (DNA): TGCGCCAGCAGCCAAGTTGAAGGGGTTTACGAGCAGTACTTC.

This clone came up a few times. Other DNA sequences from this sample encode an identical CDR3 as well. The V and J genes are TRBV30 and TRBJ1-1, with TRBD1 matching over 8 bases. Unmatched junction bases numbered 3, after V lost 5 bases and J lost 1 base. The CDR3 runs 13 residues. CDR1 GTSNPN and CDR2 SVGIG come from the germline V gene (reference sequence). CDR3 in DNA: TGTGCCTGGGGGACAGGACCGAACACTGAAGCTTTCTTT. Translated: CAWGTGPNTEAFF.

In DNA, the CDR3 is TGTGCCAGCAGCCCCAGGAACACAGATACGCAGTATTTT. As protein: CASSPRNTDTQYF. The J gene is TRBJ2-3, the V gene TRBV11-2, with unresolved D. The CDR3 is 13 residues long. The V and J ends lost 5 bases and 2 bases respectively, with 8 bases between them. Germline loops: CDR1 SGHAT, CDR2 FQNNGV.

The chain recombines TRBV28 with TRBJ1-5; TRBD1 agrees at 9 bases. J gave up 7 bases and V 6 bases, and 10 bases lay outside the gene matches. The CDR3 sequence is 15 residues long. From germline, CDR1 is MDHEN and CDR2 SYDVKM. CDR3 sequence: CASSRRTGEGQPQHF. Written as DNA, the CDR3 is TGTGCCAGCAGCCGCCGGACAGGGGAAGGCCAGCCCCAGCATTTT.

The chain's CDR3 is CATSRDRYSNQPQHF. For the CDR3, the DNA is TGTGCCACCAGCAGAGACAGATATAGCAATCAGCCCCAGCATTTT. This chain uses TRBV15 with TRBJ1-5; D is unclear. The V gene's germline CDR1 is LNHNV and CDR2 YYDKDF (reference sequence). Trimming removed 0 bases from V and 0 bases from J, with 6 bases in between. The CDR3 spans 15 residues.